This is a list of T cell receptor beta chains from one sample in a study of response to subunit inactivated influenza vaccine. TCRdb analysed the RT-PCR reads with MiXCR anew, one entry per CDR3 protein. The sample records just under 550,000 distinct CDR3 sequences, roughly 23% being singletons. The sample was also linked to a second study, of T cells expressing NK-cell markers.

This specimen consisted of CD4+ T cells sorted from PBMCs, obtained about 13 days after vaccination. Every receptor here comes from a man aged 45-65 years who received an inactivated influenza vaccine. The CDR3 runs from the conserved cysteine through the conserved F or W. Fields, in order: D gene, J gene, CDR3 length, V gene, clone size, CDR3 DNA, CDR3 protein. The D gene is left open where the match is weak. Clone size is stated in some rows and not others, as once, few, many or a class when expanded.

>TRBD1|TRBJ1-6|16|TRBV4-3|NA
TGCGCCAGCAGCCAAGAAGGGGGTACAGGGGGCTCACCCCTCCACTTT
CASSQEGGTGGSPLHF
>TRBD1|TRBJ2-1|14|TRBV5-5|many
TGTGCCAGCAGCCCGCAGACAGGGGGAAATGAGCAGTTCTTC
CASSPQTGGNEQFF
>NA|TRBJ2-5|14|TRBV5-1|few
TGCGCCAGCAGCTTAGACGGTTTCCAAGAGACCCAGTACTTC
CASSLDGFQETQYF
>TRBD1|TRBJ2-2|16|TRBV28|few
TGTGCCAGCAGTTTATGGCGCCAGGGGGCGGCCGGGGAGCTGTTTTTT
CASSLWRQGAAGELFF
>NA|TRBJ2-3|12|TRBV29-1|few
TGCAGCCCGACGGCAGCGACAGATACGCAGTATTTT
CSPTAATDTQYF
>TRBD1|TRBJ2-7|15|TRBV7-2|few
TGTGCCAGCAGCTTAGTGGGACAGATAACCTACGAGCAGTACTTC
CASSLVGQITYEQYF
>NA|TRBJ1-3|13|TRBV12-3/TRBV12-4|NA
TGTGCCAGCACCCGGGGAGGGGGAAACACCATATATTTT
CASTRGGGNTIYF
>TRBD1|TRBJ2-5|14|TRBV20-1|NA
TGCAGTGCTAGACCCGGACAGGGGAAGGAGACCCAGTACTTC
CSARPGQGKETQYF
>NA|TRBJ1-3|16|TRBV21-1|NA
TGTGCCAGCAGCAAAGGGAGCGGGGGATCTGGAAACACCATATATTTT
CASSKGSGGSGNTIYF
>NA|TRBJ2-5|14|TRBV12-3/TRBV12-4|few
TGTGCCAGCACCCTCCGGGACGCGGGAGAGACCCAGTACTTC
CASTLRDAGETQYF
>NA|TRBJ2-1|13|TRBV6-1|NA
TGTGCCAGCAGTGGAGCTCCCTACAATGAGCAGTTCTTC
CASSGAPYNEQFF
>TRBD1|TRBJ2-5|15|TRBV11-2|NA
TGTGCCAGCAGCTCTGGACAGGCTTTGAAAGAGACCCAGTACTTC
CASSSGQALKETQYF
>NA|TRBJ1-5|15|TRBV5-6|many
TGTGCCAGCAGCTTGACGCGGGGATTCAATCAGCCCCAGCATTTT
CASSLTRGFNQPQHF
>NA|TRBJ2-7|15|TRBV4-3|NA
TGCGCCAGCAGCCAGGGGGTGGGGGGAGCCTACGAGCAGTACTTC
CASSQGVGGAYEQYF
>NA|TRBJ1-6|15|TRBV5-6|NA
TGTGCCAGCACCTTCGGGGGCTATAATAATTCACCCCTCCACTTT
CASTFGGYNNSPLHF
>NA|TRBJ1-2|15|TRBV12-3/TRBV12-4|NA
TGTGCCAGCAGTATCTTGGGGGGCAGGATCTATGGCTACACCTTC
CASSILGGRIYGYTF
>NA|TRBJ2-3|12|TRBV20-1|NA
TGCAGTGCGGGGATAGGGGCGGATACGCAGTATTTT
CSAGIGADTQYF
>NA|TRBJ1-4|15|TRBV20-1|NA
TGCAGTGCGAGACCCCCGGGGGCAGTTGAGGAAAAACTGTTTTTT
CSARPPGAVEEKLFF
>NA|TRBJ1-5|13|TRBV6-1|NA
TGTGCCAGCAAGGGAGATAGCAATCAGCCCCAGCATTTT
CASKGDSNQPQHF
>TRBD2|TRBJ2-1|18|TRBV7-8|NA
TGTGCCAGCAGCCTTGCCGGGACTAGCGGGGGGGCCCTCGGAGAGCAGTTCTTC
CASSLAGTSGGALGEQFF
>TRBD1|TRBJ2-3|15|TRBV12-3/TRBV12-4|many
TGTGCCAGCAGCCTTAACAGGGGAAGCACAGATACGCAGTATTTT
CASSLNRGSTDTQYF
>TRBD1|TRBJ1-5|13|TRBV2|once
TGTGCCAGCGGCAGGGGGAAGCCCCAGCCCCAGCATTTT
CASGRGKPQPQHF
>NA|TRBJ1-6|12|TRBV3-1|NA
TGTGCCAGCAGCGCACAGGGTACACCCCTCCACTTT
CASSAQGTPLHF
>NA|TRBJ1-1|13|TRBV10-3|NA
TGTGCCACGGAAGCGACAGGAACCACTGAAGCTTTCTTT
CATEATGTTEAFF
>TRBD2|TRBJ2-5|15|TRBV7-9|NA
TGTGCCAGCAGCCTATTTAGCGGGAGTCAAGAGACCCAGTACTTC
CASSLFSGSQETQYF
>NA|TRBJ2-5|13|TRBV5-1|NA
TGCGCCAGCAGCTTTTGGTACCAAGAGACCCAGTACTTC
CASSFWYQETQYF
>TRBD2|TRBJ2-7|13|TRBV20-1|once
TGCAGTGCGTTTGCTAGCGGGACCTACGAGCAGTACTTC
CSAFASGTYEQYF
>TRBD2|TRBJ2-5|14|TRBV29-1|NA
TGCAGCGCTGGACTAGCGCAGATAGGAGAGACCCAGTACTTC
CSAGLAQIGETQYF
>NA|TRBJ2-3|14|TRBV29-1|few
TGCAGCGTTGAAGTGTGGGGATTCACAGATACGCAGTATTTT
CSVEVWGFTDTQYF
>TRBD2|TRBJ2-7|14|TRBV11-2|few
TGTGCCAGCAACATGGGGGGGGTAGACTACGAGCAGTACTTC
CASNMGGVDYEQYF
>NA|TRBJ2-5|14|TRBV28|NA
TGTGCCAGCAGTACCCCGGGGGCCGGCAAGACCCAGTACTTC
CASSTPGAGKTQYF
>TRBD1|TRBJ2-7|15|TRBV5-1|NA
TGCGCCAGCAGCATTACCGGGACAGGGGGCGGCGAGCAGTACTTC
CASSITGTGGGEQYF
>NA|TRBJ2-5|14|TRBV9|few
TGTGCCAGCAGCGTAGCTGGGGGGCAAGAGACCCAGTACTTC
CASSVAGGQETQYF
>NA|TRBJ2-5|14|TRBV20-1|NA
TGCAGTGCTAGAGACGGGCCAAGTCAAGAGACCCAGTACTTC
CSARDGPSQETQYF
>NA|TRBJ2-7|14|TRBV12-3/TRBV12-4|NA
TGTGCCAGCAGTTTAAGTGGTGGGCAGGCTCGCCCGCACTTC
CASSLSGGQARPHF
>NA|TRBJ2-6|15|TRBV20-1|NA
TGCAGTGCTAGAGATGGTGGGCCTGGGGCCAACGTCCTGACTTTC
CSARDGGPGANVLTF
>NA|TRBJ2-7|15|TRBV21-1|NA
TGTGCCAGCAGCACCGGGACAGGGAGTATCTACGAGCAGTACTTC
CASSTGTGSIYEQYF
>NA|TRBJ2-1|15|TRBV12-3/TRBV12-4|NA
TGTGCCAGCAGTTTACCGCCCCTCCAGGGCAATGAGCAGTTCTTC
CASSLPPLQGNEQFF
>NA|TRBJ2-7|14|TRBV7-8|few
TGTGCCAGCAGGAAGAACAGGCAGTCCTACGAGCAGTACTTC
CASRKNRQSYEQYF
>TRBD2|TRBJ2-5|20|TRBV5-1|few
TGCGCCAGCAGCTCACCCAAGGGAATAGCGGGGGGGCCCGTCTTTGAGACCCAGTACTTC
CASSSPKGIAGGPVFETQYF
>NA|TRBJ2-3|13|TRBV29-1|few
TGCAGCGTTGAATCGGGGGGCACAGATACGCAGTATTTT
CSVESGGTDTQYF
>NA|TRBJ1-2|14|TRBV15|few
TGTGCCACCAGCAGAGATCGAGGGAACTATGGCTACACCTTC
CATSRDRGNYGYTF
>NA|TRBJ1-1|14|TRBV20-1|NA
TGCAGTGCGCTCGGGGGCCGGCTGAACACTGAAGCTTTCTTT
CSALGGRLNTEAFF
>NA|TRBJ2-2|14|TRBV12-3/TRBV12-4|many
TGTGCCAGCAGCACAACCCTCACGGGCGGGGAGCTGTTTTTT
CASSTTLTGGELFF
>TRBD2|TRBJ2-7|15|TRBV20-1|NA
TGCAGTGCTAGAGATGGTAGCGGGGACAACTACGAGCAGTACTTC
CSARDGSGDNYEQYF
>NA|TRBJ1-4|12|TRBV28|NA
TGTGCCAGCAAAAGGCGGAATGAAAAACTGTTTTTT
CASKRRNEKLFF
>NA|TRBJ1-1|12|TRBV5-1|few
TGCGCCAGCAGCCCGAAGGGCGCTGAAGCTTTCTTT
CASSPKGAEAFF
>NA|TRBJ2-7|14|TRBV18|NA
TGTGCCAGCTCGGCCGGACAGCGGGGCTACGAGCAGTACTTC
CASSAGQRGYEQYF
>TRBD1|TRBJ1-5|14|TRBV29-1|NA
TGCAGCGTTGTTTTACAGGGGGCCGGACAGCCCCAGCCTTTT
CSVVLQGAGQPQPF
>NA|TRBJ2-1|13|TRBV24-1|many
TGTGCCACCAGTGATTTGCTGCGTGGTGAGCAGTTCTTC
CATSDLLRGEQFF
>TRBD1|TRBJ1-4|16|TRBV7-2|few
TGTGCCAGCAGCCCCCTCGGGACAGGGATGGGTGAAAAACTGTTTTTT
CASSPLGTGMGEKLFF
>NA|TRBJ2-7|16|TRBV10-3|NA
TGTGCCATCAGTGAAACGGGACTCCTGAGCTCCTACGAGCAGTACTTC
CAISETGLLSSYEQYF
>NA|TRBJ1-1|12|TRBV5-1|NA
TGCGCCAGCAGCTTGGCTCGGGGTGAAGCTTTCTTT
CASSLARGEAFF
>NA|TRBJ2-1|13|TRBV29-1|NA
TGCAGCGTTGAAGATCGAGGGGGGCAGGGGCAGTTCTTC
CSVEDRGGQGQFF
>NA|TRBJ1-4|14|TRBV5-1|NA
TGCGCCAGCAGCCTTAGTCACCGGGATGAAAAACTGTTTTTT
CASSLSHRDEKLFF